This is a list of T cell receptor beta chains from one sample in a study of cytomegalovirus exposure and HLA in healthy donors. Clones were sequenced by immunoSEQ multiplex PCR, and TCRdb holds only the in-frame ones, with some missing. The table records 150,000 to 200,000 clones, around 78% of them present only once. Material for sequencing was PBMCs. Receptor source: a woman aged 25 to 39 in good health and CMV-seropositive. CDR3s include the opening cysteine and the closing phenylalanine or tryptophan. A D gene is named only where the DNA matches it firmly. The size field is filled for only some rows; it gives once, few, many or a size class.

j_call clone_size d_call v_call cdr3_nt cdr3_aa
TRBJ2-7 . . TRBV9 TGTGCCAGCAGCGTAGGCCCTTTTAGCTCCTACGAGCAGTACTTC CASSVGPFSSYEQYF
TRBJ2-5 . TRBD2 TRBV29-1 TGCAGCGCAAAGGACTCCCGCGGGGGGGAGCAGTACTTC CSAKDSRGGEQYF
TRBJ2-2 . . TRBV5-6 TGTGCCAGCAGCTTTACGAGAACCGGGGAGCTGTTTTTT CASSFTRTGELFF
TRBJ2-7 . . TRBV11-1 TGTGCCAGCAGCTTCGACTCACAACGGGACGAGCAGTACTTC CASSFDSQRDEQYF
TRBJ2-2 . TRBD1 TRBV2 TGTGCCAGCGGAACGGGACAGGGGACCGCCGGGGAGCTGTTTTTT CASGTGQGTAGELFF
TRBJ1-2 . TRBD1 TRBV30 TGTGCCTGGGGCCAGACAGGGACCCCCTATGGCTACACCTTC CAWGQTGTPYGYTF
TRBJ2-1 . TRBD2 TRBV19 TGTGCCAGCCACAATATAGCGGGGGGGCACGATGAGCAGTTCTTC CASHNIAGGHDEQFF
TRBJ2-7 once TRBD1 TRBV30 TGTGCCTGGATGAGGGGACAGGGTACCTACGAGCAGTACTTC CAWMRGQGTYEQYF
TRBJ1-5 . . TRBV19 TGTGCCAGTAGTGAACTGCGGGGGAGCAATCAGCCCCAGCATTTT CASSELRGSNQPQHF
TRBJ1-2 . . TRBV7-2 TGTGCCAGCAGCACAGGACCCCCCTATGGCTACACCTTC CASSTGPPYGYTF
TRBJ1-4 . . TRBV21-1 TGTGCCAGCAGCAAAGCCTCCTTTGCAACTAATGAAAAACTGTTTTTT CASSKASFATNEKLFF
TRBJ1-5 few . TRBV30 TGTGCCTGGAGTGTATCCGGACTCCGGGAACAGCCCCAGCATTTT CAWSVSGLREQPQHF
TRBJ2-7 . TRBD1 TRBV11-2 TGTGCCAGCAGCTCCTTGGGACAGGGGCGCCACGAGCAGTACTTC CASSSLGQGRHEQYF
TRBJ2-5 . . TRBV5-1 TGCGCCAGCAGCTCCGCAGGGGGACTAGGGCGAGAGGGCCAGTACTTC CASSSAGGLGREGQYF
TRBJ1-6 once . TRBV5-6 TGTGCCAGCAGCTTAAACTCATATAATTCACCCCTCCACTTT CASSLNSYNSPLHF
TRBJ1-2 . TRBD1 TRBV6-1 TGTGCCAGCAGTGAAGTAGGGACAGGGGACGGCTACACCTTC CASSEVGTGDGYTF
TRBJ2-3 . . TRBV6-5 TGTGCCAGCAGTAGGGGGGGAACCGGGGCAGATACGCAGTATTTT CASSRGGTGADTQYF
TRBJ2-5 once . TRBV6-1 TGTGCCAGCAGTGAAACGTGGGTCGGGGAGACCCAGTACTTC CASSETWVGETQYF
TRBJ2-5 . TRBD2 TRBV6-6 TGTGCCAGCGGCTCCCCGCGGGGGGGCCCGGGTGCGACCCAGTACTTC CASGSPRGGPGATQYF
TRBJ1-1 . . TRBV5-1 TGCGCCAGCAGCTTGGCGGAGACTGGGAACACTGAAGCTTTCTTT CASSLAETGNTEAFF
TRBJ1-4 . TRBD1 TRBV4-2 TGTGCCAGCAGCCGACCATCCGGGACAGGGAATGAAAAACTGTTTTTT CASSRPSGTGNEKLFF
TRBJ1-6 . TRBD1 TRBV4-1 TGCGCCAGCAGCCAAGGACAGGGGTCTCCCTATAATTCACCCCTCCACTTT CASSQGQGSPYNSPLHF
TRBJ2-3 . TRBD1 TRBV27 TGTGCCAGCAGTCCAGGGACAGGGGGGAACACGCAGTATTTT CASSPGTGGNTQYF
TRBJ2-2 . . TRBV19 TGTGCCAGTAGTATTGGGGCTCGGGCCGGGGAGCTGTTTTTT CASSIGARAGELFF
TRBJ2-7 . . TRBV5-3 TGTGCCAGACGACAGGAGATCTACGAGCAGTACTTC CARRQEIYEQYF
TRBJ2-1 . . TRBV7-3 TGTGCCAGCAGCTTAGGGAGCTCCTACAATGAGCAGTTCTTC CASSLGSSYNEQFF
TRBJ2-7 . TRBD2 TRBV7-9 TGTTCCAGCAGCTCCCCTTTAGCGGGAAGGCCCTACGAGCAGTACTTC CSSSSPLAGRPYEQYF
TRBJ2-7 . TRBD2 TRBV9 TGTGCCAGCAGCGTCGGGACTAGCGGATACGAGCAGTACTTC CASSVGTSGYEQYF
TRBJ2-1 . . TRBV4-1 TGCGCCAGCAGCCAAGGGCTAGCCATCGGGTACAATGAGCAGTTCTTC CASSQGLAIGYNEQFF